This T cell receptor (beta chain) was retrieved from a study of T cells in Graves' hyperthyroidism and ophthalmopathy. Amplification of TCR beta CDR3 regions was performed using RNA transcripts as template. Initially, a first-round RT-PCR of the TCR CDR3 employed the HTBI primer set. In TCRdb, the multiplex PCR reads were re-called with MiXCR into one record per CDR3 protein. Of under 600,000 distinct CDR3 sequences in the sample, about a sixth were seen once. The CDR3 runs 15 residues. Germline V CDR1 and CDR2: SNHLY, FYNNEI. J was trimmed by 9 bases and V by 3 bases; bases with no gene match: 11. About this clonotype itself: Since a much larger clone is just one base distant, this may be a read error.

This receptor was identified in a woman aged 40 to 50 with Graves' ophthalmopathy. The rearrangement links TRBV2 to TRBJ1-5; TRBD1 matches 7 bases. The sample was blood. The CDR3 here is CASSDVDREVRPQHF. The CDR3 DNA sequence: TGTGCCAGCAGTGATGTCGACAGGGAAGTTCGGCCCCAGCATTTT.